This T cell receptor beta chain is from a study of response to subunit inactivated influenza vaccine. With 1 base clipped from V and 6 bases from J, the junction kept 5 bases outside the gene matches. This CDR3 comprises 14 residues. Germline CDR1 and CDR2: SGHDT and YYEEEE. This clonotype has just one count. Its target is not known. Study conclusions and caveats: After each seasonal influenza vaccination, few new T cells are recruited, the authors suggested.

From the RT-PCR reads, TCRdb called clonotypes with MiXCR, one entry per CDR3 protein. The sample records under 550,000 distinct CDR3 sequences, approximately 7.1% being singletons. The sequencing used PBMCs from blood, collected less than 30 months after vaccination. This TCR came from a man in his fifties or sixties who received an inactivated influenza vaccine. The J gene is TRBJ2-5, the V gene TRBV5-6, with TRBD2 identical over 8 bases. CDR3 sequence (DNA): TGTGCCAGCAGCTTGCCGGGAGGGCGGCAGACCCAGTACTTC. Translation gives CASSLPGGRQTQYF.